Following are 9 T cell receptor beta chains from one sample sequenced in a study of blood T cell repertoires in COVID-19. Method: immunoSEQ multiplex PCR; TCRdb's copy keeps in-frame clones and lacks some. Among 450,000 to 600,000 clones listed, roughly nine tenths were seen once. The sample consisted of PBMCs or T cells enriched from blood (not recorded which). The receptors were gathered from a young woman who had recovered from COVID-19.

V usage is TRBV24-1 and J usage is TRBJ2-5, with D perhaps matching TRBD2 (5 bases). The CDR3 sequence is 13 residues long. V was shortened by 4 bases and J by 7 bases, with 12 bases between the two germline ends. The germline V gene has CDR1 KGHDR and CDR2 SFDVKD. The CDR3 nucleotides read TGTGCCACCAGTGAGGGGAGTAGCCGGACCCAGTACTTC. Its protein is CATSEGSSRTQYF.

V and J are TRBV19 and TRBJ1-3; a possible D gene is TRBD1 (6 bases). The CDR3 contains 13 residues. V dropped 10 bases and J dropped 0 bases, with 10 bases sitting between them. The germline V gene has CDR1 LNHDA and CDR2 SQIVND (reference sequence). CDR3 nucleotides: TGTGCCACCGCGGACAGCTCTGGAAACACCATATATTTT. Amino acids: CATADSSGNTIYF.

The chain has TRBV4-1 and TRBJ1-5; D is possibly TRBD1 (5 bases). Germline CDR1 and CDR2: MGHRA and YSYEKL. The CDR3 loop spans 15 amino acids. Deletions cut 0 bases from V and 7 bases from J, with 13 bases between. CDR3 bases: TGCGCCAGCAGCCAAGAATACGGACGGGGGCAGCCCCAGCATTTT. It translates to CASSQEYGRGQPQHF.

This clone turned up a few times. The chain uses TRBV28 and TRBJ2-7, with 9 bases fitting TRBD2. The CDR3 length is 16 residues. Germline V gene lookup returns CDR1 MDHEN and CDR2 SYDVKM. V was pared by 4 bases and J by 3 bases, with 10 bases of the junction left unmatched. The CDR3 nucleotides read TGTGCCAGCAGTTCCCGACTAGCGGCTTATGTCTACGAGCAGTACTTC. Amino acid sequence: CASSSRLAAYVYEQYF. Using reference TRBV28 and TRBJ2-7 for the parts outside the CDR3, the full variable domain is DVKVTQSSRYLVKRTGEKVFLECVQDMDHENMFWYRQDPGLGLRLIYFSYDVKMKEKGDIPEGYSVSREKKERFSLILESASTNQTSMYLCASSSRLAAYVYEQYFGPGTRLTVT.

The chain carries TRBV30 and TRBJ1-3, with TRBD1 matching 7 bases. CDR1 is GTSNPN, CDR2 SVGIG, per germline (reference sequence). V dropped 6 bases and J dropped 4; count of bases not matched to a gene: 9. This CDR3 has 14 residues. CDR3 nucleotide sequence: TGTGCCTGCCACAGGGGTCTAACAGGAAACACCATATATTTT. This translates into CACHRGLTGNTIYF.

The gene calls are TRBV3-1 (or the pseudogene TRBV3-2) and TRBJ1-1; D unresolved. CDR1 and CDR2 (germline): LGHDT, YNNKEL (reference sequence). V lost 4 bases, J lost 3 bases, and 15 bases lay in between. CDR3 length: 15 amino acids. The CDR3 DNA follows: TGTGCCAGCAGCCCCTCGGTTCGCGGCGACACTGAAGCTTTCTTT. This gives the protein CASSPSVRGDTEAFF.

The chain is built from TRBV3-1 (or the pseudogene TRBV3-2) and TRBJ2-7; 9 bases map to TRBD2. CDR1 is LGHDT, CDR2 YNNKEL, per germline (reference sequence). V lost 4 bases, J lost 0 bases, and 4 bases stayed unmatched. This CDR3 is 15 amino acids long. CDR3 bases: TGTGCCAGCAGCCCTAGCGGGGCCAGCTCCTACGAGCAGTACTTC. Translated, it gives CASSPSGASSYEQYF.

To note about this clone: Mismatch with germline at one junction end may stem from a read error. The CDR3 loop reads CASSEDLIPNYSYTF. CDR3 nucleotides: TGTGCCAGCAGTGAAGACTTAATTCCAAACTATAGCTACACCTTC. This chain joins TRBV6-1 and TRBJ1-2; D remains unclear. Germline values: CDR1 MNHNS, CDR2 SASEGT. The CDR3 spans 15 residues.

The chain employs TRBV2 and TRBJ2-6; unclear D gene. The V end lost 10 bases, the J end lost 4 bases, and 14 bases lay between the germline ends. The CDR3 covers 14 residues. Germline V gene lookup returns CDR1 SNHLY and CDR2 FYNNEI. This chain's CDR3 is CATRMAEGANVLTF. CDR3 coding DNA: TGTGCCACCAGGATGGCGGAAGGGGCCAACGTCCTGACTTTC. Variable domain in full (rest from reference TRBV2 and TRBJ2-6): EPEVTQTPSHQVTQMGQEVILRCVPISNHLYFYWYRQILGQKVEFLVSFYNNEISEKSEIFDDQFSVERPDGSNFTLKIRSTKLEDSAMYFCATRMAEGANVLTFGAGSRLTVL.